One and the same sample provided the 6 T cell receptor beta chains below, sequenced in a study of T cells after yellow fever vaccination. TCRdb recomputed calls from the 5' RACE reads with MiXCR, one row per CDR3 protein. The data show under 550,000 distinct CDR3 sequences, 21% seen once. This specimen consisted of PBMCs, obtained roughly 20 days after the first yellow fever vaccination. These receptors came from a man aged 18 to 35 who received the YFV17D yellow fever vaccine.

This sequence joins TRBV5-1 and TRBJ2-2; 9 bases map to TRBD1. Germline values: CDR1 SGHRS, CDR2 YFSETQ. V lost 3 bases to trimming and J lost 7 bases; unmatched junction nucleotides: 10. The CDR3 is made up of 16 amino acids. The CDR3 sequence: CASSSIQGAVIGELFF. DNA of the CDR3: TGCGCCAGCAGCTCAATACAGGGGGCTGTTATCGGGGAGCTGTTTTTT.

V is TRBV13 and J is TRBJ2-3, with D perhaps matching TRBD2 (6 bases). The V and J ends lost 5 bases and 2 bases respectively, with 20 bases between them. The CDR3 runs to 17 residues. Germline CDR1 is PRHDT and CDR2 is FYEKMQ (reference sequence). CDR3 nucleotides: TGTGCCAGCAGCCGACGGCAGACGGGGGTGATCACAGATACGCAGTATTTT. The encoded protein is CASSRRQTGVITDTQYF.

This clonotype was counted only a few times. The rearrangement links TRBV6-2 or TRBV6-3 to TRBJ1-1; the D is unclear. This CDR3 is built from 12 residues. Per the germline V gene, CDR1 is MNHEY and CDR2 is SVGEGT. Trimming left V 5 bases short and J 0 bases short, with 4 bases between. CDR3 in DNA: TGTGCCAGCAGTGTAGTGAACACTGAAGCTTTCTTT. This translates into CASSVVNTEAFF.

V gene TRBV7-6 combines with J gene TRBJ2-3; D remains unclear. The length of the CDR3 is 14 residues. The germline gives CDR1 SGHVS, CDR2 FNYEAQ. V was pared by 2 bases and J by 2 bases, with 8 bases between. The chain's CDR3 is CASSLWENTDTQYF. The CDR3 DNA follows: TGTGCCAGCAGCTTATGGGAAAACACAGATACGCAGTATTTT.

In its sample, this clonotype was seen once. The DNA for the CDR3 is TGTGCCAGCGTGAGTTTAGGAACAGGGGGCTACACCTTC. It codes for CASVSLGTGGYTF. This chain joins TRBV6-1 and TRBJ1-2; the D gene is possibly TRBD1 (6 bases). The length of the CDR3 is 13 residues. Germline CDR1 is MNHNS and CDR2 is SASEGT. Trimming removed 8 bases at V and 8 bases at J, with 18 bases between.

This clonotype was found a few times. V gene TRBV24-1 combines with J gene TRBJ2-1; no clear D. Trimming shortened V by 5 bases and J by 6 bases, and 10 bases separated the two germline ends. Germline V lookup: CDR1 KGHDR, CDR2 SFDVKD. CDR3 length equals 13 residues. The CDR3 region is CATSGPSLNEQFF. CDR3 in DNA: TGTGCCACCAGTGGCCCCAGTCTCAATGAGCAGTTCTTC.